The clone carrying this TCR beta chain was counted a single time. Its specificity is not known. Patients with chemo-refractory metastatic non-small-cell lung cancer received focal radiation plus CTLA-4 blockade with ipilimumab. The sample originates from a study of radiotherapy plus CTLA-4 blockade in lung cancer. The wider study: Objective response was observed in around a sixth of patients, and disease control in less than 35%.

The study, taken as a whole, reports: After radiotherapy and ipilimumab, tumor-derived clones expanded in peripheral blood.

The CDR3 loop spans 15 amino acids. Germline V gene data show CDR1 as ENHRY and CDR2 as SYGVKD. The V segment lost 3 bases and the J segment 7 bases; nucleotides outside the gene matches: 8. The protocol was immunoSEQ multiplex PCR, while the TCRdb copy is restricted to in-frame clones and leaves out a portion. Of approximately 98,000 clones in the sample, about 81% were seen once. The sample consisted of peripheral blood, taken from a patient treated with radiotherapy plus ipilimumab. The chain joins TRBV10-3 to TRBJ2-1; 8 positions agree with TRBD2. This clonotype was obtained from a human donor with non-small cell lung cancer who had a partial response to radiotherapy plus ipilimumab. The CDR3 sequence is CAISDAAGGRNEQFF. The CDR3 nucleotides are TGTGCCATCAGTGACGCGGCGGGAGGAAGGAATGAGCAGTTCTTC.